Sequencing of this T cell receptor beta chain was carried out in a study of T cells in Graves' hyperthyroidism and ophthalmopathy. Using RNA transcripts as the source, TCR beta CDR3 regions were amplified. HTBI primers were used for first-round RT-PCR of the TCR CDR3. TCRdb used MiXCR to reprocess the multiplex PCR reads, holding one entry per CDR3 protein. The table records about 350,000 distinct CDR3 sequences, approximately 14% of them present only once. Germline-derived CDR1 and CDR2 are LNHDA and SQIVND (reference sequence). This CDR3 region has 15 residues. V shed 4 bases and J 3 bases; nucleotides not matched to a gene: 8.

Sequencing used blood. This sequence was found in a woman aged 25 to 39 with Graves' hyperthyroidism. The genes are TRBV19 and TRBJ1-2, with 7 bases identical to TRBD1. Written as DNA, the CDR3 is TGTGCCAGTAGTAGACAGGGATTCGAGGACTATGGCTACACCTTC. It is translated as CASSRQGFEDYGYTF.